The 17 T cell receptor beta chains given below trace back to one sample, sequenced in a study of cytomegalovirus exposure and HLA in healthy donors. Only in-frame clones appear in the TCRdb table, and some are missing; sequencing was by immunoSEQ multiplex PCR. This table holds approximately 99,000 clones, over 75% found once. Sequencing was done on a sample of PBMCs. Every receptor here comes from a woman aged 18-35 years in good health and CMV-seronegative.

The rearrangement joins TRBV25-1 to TRBJ2-7; TRBD1 agrees at 12 bases. V trimming: 3 bases; J trimming: 6 bases; junction bases outside the gene matches: 9. Germline CDR1 and CDR2: MGHDK and SYGVNS. This CDR3 has 16 amino acids. DNA for the CDR3: TGTGCCAGCAGTGACCAAGTCGGGACAGGGGGCGGCGAGCAGTACTTC. This encodes CASSDQVGTGGGEQYF.

The V call is TRBV4-1, the J call TRBJ2-7; 9 bases map to TRBD2. The CDR3 consists of 18 residues. From germline, CDR1 is MGHRA and CDR2 YSYEKL. Losses at the gene ends were 4 bases for V and 2 bases for J; bases not matched to a gene: 15. CDR3 nucleotides: TGCGCCAGCAGCCCCGGGGGCGGGGGGGCAAAATCTGCCTACGAGCAGTACTTC. Its protein is CASSPGGGGAKSAYEQYF.

The V and J genes are TRBV6-6 and TRBJ2-2; D perhaps matches TRBD1 (5 bases). Per germline, CDR1 MNHNY and CDR2 SVGAGI (reference sequence). Trimming pared 4 bases from V and 3 bases from J, leaving 9 bases between. The CDR3 contains 14 residues. In DNA form, the CDR3 reads TGTGCCAGCAGTTGGGAAGGGGACACCGGGGAGCTGTTTTTT. Its protein product is CASSWEGDTGELFF.

The count of this clone is one. This chain connects TRBV27 to TRBJ1-5; 9 bases match TRBD1. The CDR3 has 15 residues. In germline, CDR1 is MNHEY, CDR2 SMNVEV (reference sequence). Trimming took 4 bases from V and 7 from J; bases not matched to a gene: 8. The CDR3 bases are TGTGCCAGCAGTTCGGGACAGGGCCTTTGGCAGCCCCAGCATTTT. Protein: CASSSGQGLWQPQHF.

This rearrangement joins TRBV28 to TRBJ1-3; D call uncertain. V lost 3 bases to trimming and J lost 4 bases, with 7 bases between them. The CDR3 is 13 residues long. Germline lookup yields CDR1 MDHEN and CDR2 SYDVKM. DNA of the CDR3: TGTGCCAGCAGTTTGCTTCAGGGAAACACCATATATTTT. The encoded protein is CASSLLQGNTIYF.

The chain couples TRBV11-1 to TRBJ2-7, with 8 bases matching TRBD1. The CDR3 is made up of 11 amino acids. The V gene's germline CDR1 is SGHAT and CDR2 FQDESV (reference sequence). J was trimmed by 6 bases and V by 5 bases; bases with no gene match: 0. The CDR3 DNA is TGTGCCAGCAGCACAGGGGGCGAGCAGTACTTC. It specifies CASSTGGEQYF.

V and J are TRBV6-6 and TRBJ2-7; no reliable D call. Germline lookup yields CDR1 MNHNY and CDR2 SVGAGI (reference sequence). V was pared by 2 bases and J by 7 bases, with 12 bases between. CDR3 size: 13 residues. The chain's CDR3 is CASSYLRFEEQYF. CDR3 in DNA: TGTGCCAGCAGTTACCTCAGGTTTGAAGAGCAGTACTTC.

This sequence joins TRBV9 and TRBJ1-5; weak D call: TRBD1 (6 bases). The CDR3 has 14 residues. V lost 4 bases and J lost 7, with 15 bases in between. Germline loops: CDR1 SGDLS, CDR2 YYNGEE. CDR3 loop: CASSPGAVDQPQHF. The CDR3 DNA sequence: TGTGCCAGCAGCCCAGGGGCAGTAGACCAGCCCCAGCATTTT.

This clone was observed once. The chain uses TRBV4-1 and TRBJ2-1; unclear D gene. Germline CDR1 and CDR2: MGHRA and YSYEKL. With 0 bases removed from V and 0 bases from J, the gap between germline ends came to 12 bases. The CDR3 sequence is 17 residues long. The CDR3 region has the DNA TGCGCCAGCAGCCAAGACAAAATCTTTAGCTCCTACAATGAGCAGTTCTTC. Its protein product is CASSQDKIFSSYNEQFF.

The V call is TRBV5-8, the J call TRBJ1-1; a possible D gene is TRBD1 (5 bases). V was trimmed by 4 bases and J by 6 bases, leaving 13 bases between them. Germline V gene lookup returns CDR1 SGHTS and CDR2 YDEGEE. The CDR3 spans 13 residues. CDR3 loop: CASSLLTDAEAFF. The CDR3 DNA follows: TGTGCCAGCAGCCTACTGACAGACGCTGAAGCTTTCTTT.

The rearrangement links TRBV27 to TRBJ1-2; D uncertain. Germline V lookup: CDR1 MNHEY, CDR2 SMNVEV (reference sequence). This CDR3 is 14 amino acids long. V gave up 8 bases and J gave up 1 base, with 14 bases separating them. The CDR3 is CASSIAGFNYGYTF. CDR3 DNA sequence: TGTGCCAGCTCGATTGCGGGCTTTAACTATGGCTACACCTTC.

The V gene is TRBV7-8, the J gene TRBJ2-7; 10 nucleotides line up with TRBD1. Germline values: CDR1 SGHVS, CDR2 FQNEAQ. The CDR3 is made up of 15 amino acids. V shed 4 bases, J shed 2 bases, and the junction held 5 bases outside the gene matches. The CDR3 sequence is CASSSGTGVTYEQYF. CDR3 sequence (DNA): TGTGCCAGCAGCTCCGGGACAGGGGTAACCTACGAGCAGTACTTC.

The CDR3 sequence: CASSRLAGGEQFF. For the CDR3, the DNA is TGTGCCAGCAGCAGACTAGCGGGGGGAGAGCAGTTCTTC. The V gene is TRBV9, the J gene TRBJ2-1; 13 bases agree with TRBD2. The V gene end was trimmed by 4 bases and the J gene end by 10 bases; junction bases not matched to a gene: 2. Germline CDR1 is SGDLS and CDR2 is YYNGEE. The CDR3 is made up of 13 amino acids.

The chain uses TRBV10-3 and TRBJ2-7; perhaps TRBD2 as D (6 bases). The V gene lost 10 bases and the J gene lost 4 bases, with 14 bases spanning the gap. CDR3 size: 12 residues. Germline CDR1 reads ENHRY; CDR2 reads SYGVKD. CDR3 DNA sequence: TGTGCCAGCACTCCGGGGGATTACGAGCAGTACTTC. Translated: CASTPGDYEQYF.

V is TRBV5-4 and J is TRBJ2-3; 12 bases map to TRBD1. Germline-derived CDR1 and CDR2 are SGHNT and YYREEE (reference sequence). V lost 4 bases to trimming and J lost 4 bases; unmatched junction nucleotides: 7. The CDR3 is made up of 16 amino acids. The CDR3 region is CASSAPGQGAADTQYF. CDR3 nucleotide sequence: TGTGCCAGCAGCGCCCCGGGACAGGGGGCGGCAGATACGCAGTATTTT.

This chain uses TRBV25-1 with TRBJ1-3; perhaps TRBD1 as D (5 bases). The germline V gene has CDR1 MGHDK and CDR2 SYGVNS. The CDR3 has 15 amino acids. V was shortened by 5 bases and J by 0 bases, with 11 bases between the two germline ends. The DNA for the CDR3 is TGTGCCAGCAGTCCCGGGGGGAGCTCTGGAAACACCATATATTTT. This sequence encodes CASSPGGSSGNTIYF.

The V call is TRBV5-6, the J call TRBJ2-2; 7 bases are shared with TRBD2. This CDR3 is built from 17 residues. The V segment lost 7 bases and the J segment 4 bases; nucleotides outside the gene matches: 16. Germline V gene sequence: CDR1 SGHDT, CDR2 YYEEEE. The CDR3: CASSTSWGGSGTGELFF. The CDR3 region has the DNA TGTGCCAGCTCCACCAGTTGGGGGGGATCGGGCACCGGGGAGCTGTTTTTT.